Reported below is one T cell receptor (beta chain). This specimen comes from a study of shared clonotypes between healthy human individuals. Trimming cost V 4 bases and J 8 bases, with 18 bases left between them. Per germline, CDR1 SGHRS and CDR2 YFSETQ. The CDR3 is 14 residues long. Repertoires were generated with immunoSEQ multiplex PCR, while TCRdb's copy carries only in-frame clones and drops some. The sample includes roughly 760,000 clones, around two thirds seen only once; the top ten take 1.7%. The receptor was derived from a woman between 25 and 40 years old in good health. The sequenced sample consisted of memory CD4+ T cells sorted from blood. As for subset: CD45RA-negative fraction. J is TRBJ1-2 and V is TRBV5-1; D is uncertain. CDR3 nucleotides: TGCGCCAGCAGCCCGGGAGCTATTTCGTCCGGCTACACCTTC. Its protein product is CASSPGAISSGYTF.